The 25 T cell receptor beta chains below all came from one sample that was sequenced in a study of blood T cells in healthy people across ages (dated by TCRdb to the mid-2010s). Libraries were made using 5' RACE. Sequenced on an Illumina HiSeq 2500. A second roughly 6 to 12 cycle PCR used a sample-barcoded 5' primer and a J-beta primer mix. TCRdb trimmed the raw reads at Q25, called clones with MiXCR and kept productive beta chains. Here each entry gathers all rows of one CDR3 protein and keeps the most common genes and DNA. Across this sample there are 1.5 million or so distinct CDR3 sequences, with 35% to 45% seen only once. The biggest ten clones account for 7.9% of the sample. Sequencing used blood. The receptor set was obtained from a woman under 30 in good health.

With respect to this clonotype: Sequence at one end of the junction differs from germline and may be a read error. The gene calls are TRBV6-6 and TRBJ2-5; D remains unclear. This CDR3 is 13 amino acids long. Germline V lookup: CDR1 MNHNY, CDR2 SVGAGI (reference sequence). The CDR3 coding sequence is TGTGTCAGCAGTTATTCGATCCAAGAGACCCAGTACTTC. Amino acid sequence: CVSSYSIQETQYF.

The rearrangement links TRBV20-1 to TRBJ2-3; a possible D gene is TRBD2 (6 bases). The CDR3 has 14 residues. The V end was cut by 6 bases, the J end by 1 base, with 14 bases between. The germline gives CDR1 DFQATT, CDR2 SNEGSKA (reference sequence). The CDR3 DNA reads TGCAGTGCCCCCGACGCTAGCGGCACAGATACGCAGTATTTT. It is translated as CSAPDASGTDTQYF.

This clonotype was seen once. The CDR3 sequence: CASSSPLLQGGQYF. CDR3 nucleotide sequence: TGTGCCAGCAGCTCCCCCTTGCTTCAGGGTGGGCAGTACTTC. This chain links TRBV13 with TRBJ2-7; TRBD1 might be the D (5 bases). The V gene's germline CDR1 is PRHDT and CDR2 FYEKMQ (reference sequence). The CDR3 runs to 14 residues. With 4 bases removed from V and 9 bases from J, the gap between germline ends came to 19 bases.

This clonotype was recorded only once. V and J are TRBV6-5 and TRBJ2-4; D remains unclear. The J call is uncertain, as TRBJ2-7 better fits the DNA end. Germline values: CDR1 MNHEY, CDR2 SVGAGI. There are 14 residues in the CDR3. The CDR3 sequence is CASSRGPESYEQYF. For the CDR3, the DNA is TGTGCCAGCAGCCGAGGACCAGAAAGCTACGAGCAGTACTTC.

V gene TRBV7-2 combines with J gene TRBJ2-1; the match to TRBD2 covers 7 bases. V gave up 5 bases and J gave up 10 bases; unmatched junction bases: 14. Germline CDR1 is SGHTA and CDR2 is FQGNSA. The CDR3 runs 15 residues. This CDR3 is CASSLLSGVGEEQFF. The CDR3 DNA sequence: TGTGCCAGCAGCCTACTCAGCGGGGTTGGCGAGGAGCAGTTCTTC.

This clonotype appeared a few times. This sequence joins TRBV4-2 and TRBJ2-2; 8 bases are shared with TRBD2. Per the germline V gene, CDR1 is LGHNA and CDR2 is YNFKEQ. V shed 4 bases and J 7 bases; nucleotides not matched to a gene: 5. This CDR3 is 14 amino acids long. The CDR3 DNA sequence: TGTGCCAGCAGCCTGGGGACTAGTTTCGGGGAGCTGTTTTTT. Translated: CASSLGTSFGELFF.

The chain recombines TRBV20-1 with TRBJ2-1, with 13 bases that match TRBD2. Germline lookup yields CDR1 DFQATT and CDR2 SNEGSKA (reference sequence). This CDR3 has 16 amino acids. V lost 6 bases, J lost 3 bases, and 8 bases stayed unmatched. CDR3 loop: CSASGLAGPYYNEQFF. CDR3 sequence (DNA): TGCAGTGCATCGGGACTAGCGGGGCCGTACTACAATGAGCAGTTCTTC.

This chain uses TRBV9 with TRBJ1-1; TRBD1 matches 11 bases. Unmatched junction bases numbered 12, after V lost 3 bases and J lost 5 bases. This CDR3 is built from 17 residues. Germline V gene sequence: CDR1 SGDLS, CDR2 YYNGEE. The CDR3 spells CASSGGTGGVLGTEAFF. In DNA form, the CDR3 reads TGTGCCAGCAGCGGAGGGACAGGGGGGGTCCTGGGAACTGAAGCTTTCTTT. The complete variable domain, with remaining parts taken from reference TRBV9 and TRBJ1-1, reads DSGVTQTPKHLITATGQRVTLRCSPRSGDLSVYWYQQSLDQGLQFLIQYYNGEERAKGNILERFSAQQFPDLHSELNLSSLELGDSALYFCASSGGTGGVLGTEAFFGQGTRLTVV.

This clonotype was picked up one time. The chain has TRBV12-3 or TRBV12-4 and TRBJ1-1; D is unclear. There are 13 residues in the CDR3. The V gene lost 6 bases and the J gene lost 3 bases, with 11 bases spanning the gap. The CDR3 reads CASRRPPDTEAFF. For the CDR3, the DNA is TGTGCCAGCAGACGCCCCCCGGACACTGAAGCTTTCTTT.

This clonotype appeared a few times. A read error is possible here, since a much larger clone lies one base away. The CDR3 protein is CSAYRDRDDEQYF. The DNA for the CDR3 is TGCAGTGCTTACCGGGACAGGGACGATGAGCAGTACTTC. J is TRBJ2-5 and V is TRBV20-1, with 9 bases matching TRBD1. This CDR3 is 13 amino acids long. Germline CDR1 and CDR2: DFQATT and SNEGSKA (reference sequence). J was trimmed by 11 bases and V by 5 bases; bases with no gene match: 12.

This clonotype was picked up one time. The V call is TRBV19, the J call TRBJ2-1, with TRBD1 as a possible D gene (6 bases). The J call is in doubt because the DNA end fits TRBJ2-7 better. The CDR3 extends over 14 amino acids. CDR1 and CDR2 from the germline V gene are LNHDA and SQIVND (reference sequence). The DNA of the CDR3 is TGTGCCAGTAACAGGGCCGCCTCCTACAATGAGCAGTACTTC. Protein: CASNRAASYNEQYF.

The rearrangement uses TRBV12-3 or TRBV12-4 and TRBJ2-3, with D perhaps matching TRBD1 or TRBD2 (5 bases each). V was trimmed by 1 base and J by 5 bases, leaving 13 bases between them. The CDR3 runs to 15 residues. The CDR3 reads CASSLGARAGDTQYF. As DNA, the CDR3 is TGTGCCAGCAGTTTAGGTGCCAGGGCGGGAGATACGCAGTATTTT.

The rearrangement uses TRBV5-5 and TRBJ1-5, with D unresolved. The CDR3 has 15 amino acids. V gave up 1 base and J gave up 3 bases, with 11 bases separating them. Germline CDR1 SGHKS, CDR2 YYEKEE (reference sequence). CDR3: CASSLKTETNQPQHF. As DNA, the CDR3 is TGTGCCAGCAGCTTGAAGACCGAGACCAATCAGCCCCAGCATTTT. The full variable domain, in which reference TRBV5-5 and TRBJ1-5 provide the parts outside the CDR3, is DAGVTQSPTHLIKTRGQQVTLRCSPISGHKSVSWYQQVLGQGPQFIFQYYEKEERGRGNFPDRFSARQFPNYSSELNVNALLLGDSALYLCASSLKTETNQPQHFGDGTRLSIL.

J is TRBJ2-4 and V is TRBV2; 9 bases match TRBD2. V lost 4 bases, J lost 13 bases, and 11 bases stayed unmatched. This CDR3 is 14 amino acids long. In germline, CDR1 is SNHLY, CDR2 FYNNEI. The CDR3 sequence is CASSGPSGVGEQYF. The DNA for the CDR3 is TGTGCCAGCAGTGGCCCTAGCGGGGTTGGGGAGCAGTACTTC.

V usage is TRBV29-1 and J usage is TRBJ2-1; TRBD1 aligns across 7 bases. This CDR3 contains 16 residues. Germline V gene lookup returns CDR1 SQVTM and CDR2 ANQGSEA. With 6 bases clipped from V and 3 bases from J, the junction kept 14 bases outside the gene matches. Here the CDR3 reads CSVLGGTAAHYNEQFF. Written as DNA, the CDR3 is TGCAGCGTCCTAGGTGGGACAGCTGCCCACTACAATGAGCAGTTCTTC.

Only a few counts were recorded for this clonotype. V and J are TRBV3-1 and TRBJ2-1; D unclear. The CDR3 has 14 amino acids. V was clipped by 2 bases and J by 3 bases, with 8 bases between them. Germline V gene lookup returns CDR1 LGHDT and CDR2 YNNKEL (reference sequence). The CDR3 region is CASSQTTNYNEQFF. The CDR3 DNA reads as TGTGCCAGCAGCCAAACCACTAACTACAATGAGCAGTTCTTC.

The V gene is TRBV29-1, the J gene TRBJ1-1, with TRBD1 as a possible D gene (6 bases). V lost 0 bases, J lost 1 base, and 18 bases lay in between. Per the germline V gene, CDR1 is SQVTM and CDR2 is ANQGSEA. The CDR3 consists of 17 residues. CDR3 sequence: CSVEDRAFGQSNTEAFF. In DNA, the CDR3 is TGCAGCGTTGAAGATCGGGCGTTTGGACAGTCGAACACTGAAGCTTTCTTT.

The chain is built from TRBV19 and TRBJ1-2; D uncertain. The germline V and J ends were trimmed by 5 bases and 8 bases, with 21 bases remaining between them. This CDR3 region has 15 residues. Germline CDR1 LNHDA, CDR2 SQIVND (reference sequence). Written as DNA, the CDR3 is TGTGCCAGTAGTGTAAACATCGGGTCAACTCGGGGCTACACCTTC. This sequence encodes CASSVNIGSTRGYTF.

This clonotype was seen more than once but under ten times. V usage is TRBV29-1 and J usage is TRBJ1-4, with 9 bases lining up with TRBD1. CDR1 is SQVTM and CDR2 is ANQGSEA in the germline V gene. The CDR3 is made up of 12 amino acids. Trimming cost V 6 bases and J 5 bases; bases outside gene matches: 1. CDR3 DNA: TGCAGCGTGACAGGGGGGAATGAAAAACTGTTTTTT. Its translation is CSVTGGNEKLFF.

This clonotype showed up just a few times. The CDR3: CAINTGTGGNEQFF. In nucleotides, the CDR3 is TGTGCCATCAACACCGGGACAGGGGGCAATGAGCAGTTCTTC. This chain links TRBV10-3 with TRBJ2-1; TRBD1 matches 11 bases. The V and J ends lost 7 bases and 6 bases, in that order; junction bases with no gene match: 5. Germline V gives CDR1 ENHRY, CDR2 SYGVKD. The CDR3 length is 14 residues.

The chain links TRBV7-9 to TRBJ1-4, with 7 bases that match TRBD1. The CDR3 has 15 residues. V gave up 4 bases and J gave up 7 bases; unmatched junction bases: 9. CDR1 and CDR2 from the germline V gene are SEHNR and FQNEAQ (reference sequence). The CDR3 region is CASSSGGGPTEKLFF. CDR3 nucleotide sequence: TGTGCCAGCAGCTCAGGGGGGGGGCCGACTGAAAAACTGTTTTTT.

This clonotype was recorded a few times. The V call is TRBV3-1, the J call TRBJ1-6; a weak D match, TRBD1 (5 bases). The CDR3 consists of 15 residues. V was trimmed by 0 bases and J by 5 bases, leaving 8 bases between them. Germline V gives CDR1 LGHDT, CDR2 YNNKEL (reference sequence). The CDR3 sequence: CASSQDRVNNSPLHF. The CDR3, as DNA: TGTGCCAGCAGCCAAGACAGGGTAAATAATTCACCCCTCCACTTT. The full variable domain, its missing parts supplied by reference TRBV3-1 and TRBJ1-6, is DTAVSQTPKYLVTQMGNDKSIKCEQNLGHDTMYWYKQDSKKFLKIMFSYNNKELIINETVPNRFSPKSPDKAHLNLHINSLELGDSAVYFCASSQDRVNNSPLHFGNGTRLTVT.

The genes are TRBV29-1 and TRBJ2-3, with TRBD1 as a possible D gene (6 bases). Between the trimmed V and J ends, which lost 5 bases and 6 bases, there was a span of 12 bases. There are 12 residues in the CDR3. Germline values: CDR1 SQVTM, CDR2 ANQGSEA. For the CDR3, the DNA is TGCAGCGTTTCCACAGGGTTTGATACGCAGTATTTT. Translating it yields CSVSTGFDTQYF.

V usage is TRBV7-2 and J usage is TRBJ2-1, with no clear D. CDR1 and CDR2 (germline): SGHTA, FQGNSA. This CDR3 is built from 12 residues. The V end was cut by 2 bases, the J end by 5 bases, with 4 bases between. This chain's CDR3 is CASSLNHNEQFF. In DNA form, the CDR3 reads TGTGCCAGCAGCTTAAATCACAATGAGCAGTTCTTC. The variable domain in full, with the rest retrieved from reference TRBV7-2 and TRBJ2-1, is GAGVSQSPSNKVTEKGKDVELRCDPISGHTALYWYRQSLGQGLEFLIYFQGNSAPDKSGLPSDRFSAERTGGSVSTLTIQRTQQEDSAVYLCASSLNHNEQFFGPGTRLTVL.

To note about this clonotype: The junction departs from the called germline gene at one end, perhaps through a read error. V gene TRBV7-2 combines with J gene TRBJ2-1, with 13 nucleotides matching TRBD2. The CDR3 runs to 13 residues. Germline V gives CDR1 SGHTA, CDR2 FQGNSA. Here the CDR3 reads CATGLAGANGQFF. The CDR3 DNA follows: TGTGCCACCGGACTAGCGGGAGCAAATGGGCAGTTCTTC.